Below, 11 T cell receptor beta chains from the same sample are listed, as sequenced in a study of blood T cell repertoires in COVID-19. Clones were read by immunoSEQ multiplex PCR, and TCRdb kept only the in-frame ones, dropping some. This sample yields some 120,000 clones, of which roughly 79% are seen a single time; approximately 7.6% belongs to the top ten. The sequencing sample was made of peripheral blood. The receptors stem from a man between 65 and 80 years old with active or convalescent COVID-19.

This chain uses TRBV6-5 with TRBJ2-7, with TRBD2 matching 12 bases. The CDR3 loop spans 15 amino acids. Germline-derived CDR1 and CDR2 are MNHEY and SVGAGI. V was pared by 1 base and J by 5 bases, with 3 bases of the junction left unmatched. In DNA, the CDR3 is TGTGCCAGCAGTTACTACCGGACTAGCGGGAACGAGCAGTACTTC. Its protein is CASSYYRTSGNEQYF.

This chain connects TRBV11-2 to TRBJ2-1; D is unresolved. The CDR3 covers 15 residues. Germline V CDR1 and CDR2: SGHAT, FQNNGV. Trimming took 3 bases from V and 2 from J, leaving 11 bases between them. The CDR3 is CASSFYSSPYNEQFF. The CDR3 DNA is TGTGCCAGCAGCTTTTACAGTTCACCCTACAATGAGCAGTTCTTC.

The rearrangement joins TRBV19 to TRBJ1-2; 8 bases are a match to TRBD1. V was clipped by 7 bases and J by 8 bases; unmatched bases: 9. The CDR3 runs to 13 residues. From germline, CDR1 is LNHDA and CDR2 SQIVND (reference sequence). The CDR3 loop is CASTPGQGRGYTF. CDR3 nucleotide sequence: TGTGCCAGTACCCCAGGACAGGGTCGGGGCTACACCTTC.

The chain carries TRBV5-1 and TRBJ1-5; 7 positions match TRBD1. Looked up from germline, CDR1 is SGHRS and CDR2 is YFSETQ. J lost 4 bases, V lost 3 bases, and 4 bases had no gene match. The CDR3 contains 14 residues. CDR3 amino acids: CASSSGTANQPQHF. The CDR3 nucleotides read TGCGCCAGCAGCTCGGGGACAGCTAATCAGCCCCAGCATTTT.

The chain is built from TRBV28 and TRBJ1-5; TRBD1 aligns across 7 bases. Germline lookup yields CDR1 MDHEN and CDR2 SYDVKM. With V trimmed by 3 bases and J by 7 bases, 6 bases remained unmatched. This CDR3 spans 14 amino acids. Written as DNA, the CDR3 is TGTGCCAGCAGTTTGTTCGCAGGGGGGCAGCCCCAGCATTTT. It encodes CASSLFAGGQPQHF.

The chain recombines TRBV18 with TRBJ2-7, with 12 bases that match TRBD1. Losses at the gene ends were 0 bases for V and 6 bases for J; bases not matched to a gene: 3. CDR3 size: 15 residues. Germline values: CDR1 KGHSH, CDR2 LQKENI. The CDR3 sequence: CASSPPGQGAREQYF. In DNA, the CDR3 is TGTGCCAGCTCACCACCGGGACAGGGGGCTCGCGAGCAGTACTTC.

V and J are TRBV4-1 and TRBJ1-2; tentative D call: TRBD1 (6 bases). Trimming pared 0 bases from V and 4 bases from J, leaving 12 bases between. There are 15 residues in the CDR3. The germline V gene encodes CDR1 MGHRA and CDR2 YSYEKL. CDR3 protein: CASSQEVGQSYGYTF. In nucleotides, the CDR3 is TGCGCCAGCAGCCAAGAAGTTGGACAGAGCTATGGCTACACCTTC.

This sequence joins TRBV7-9 and TRBJ1-2; 9 positions agree with TRBD1. The V gene end was trimmed by 1 base and the J gene end by 4 bases; junction bases not matched to a gene: 4. Germline values: CDR1 SEHNR, CDR2 FQNEAQ (reference sequence). This CDR3 spans 15 amino acids. CDR3 DNA sequence: TGTGCCAGCAGCTTAGACAGGGGGCTTGTCTATGGCTACACCTTC. Translated: CASSLDRGLVYGYTF.

The CDR3: CASSQDLQGAYEQYF. The CDR3 DNA follows: TGTGCCAGCAGCCAAGATTTACAGGGGGCATACGAGCAGTACTTC. This sequence joins TRBV3-1 (or the pseudogene TRBV3-2) and TRBJ2-7, with 9 bases that match TRBD1. With 0 bases clipped from V and 4 bases from J, the junction kept 4 bases outside the gene matches. The germline V gene encodes CDR1 LGHDT and CDR2 YNNKEL (reference sequence). The CDR3 totals 15 residues.

With regard to this clone: Other DNA sequences in this sample translate to the same CDR3. This chain joins TRBV5-1 and TRBJ2-7; TRBD1 agrees at 10 bases. The CDR3 covers 15 residues. Trimming at V came to 0 bases and at J to 4 bases, leaving 4 bases not matched to a gene. Germline-derived CDR1 and CDR2 are SGHRS and YFSETQ. The DNA for the CDR3 is TGCGCCAGCAGCTTGGCGGGACAGGGGCCTTACGAGCAGTACTTC. It is translated as CASSLAGQGPYEQYF.

The rearrangement links TRBV18 to TRBJ1-5; 7 bases are a match to TRBD1. Germline assignment: CDR1 KGHSH and CDR2 LQKENI. V lost 5 bases to trimming and J lost 2 bases; unmatched junction nucleotides: 3. This CDR3 has 14 amino acids. Here the CDR3 reads CASSKDRGNQPQHF. CDR3 bases: TGTGCCAGCTCAAAAGACAGGGGCAATCAGCCCCAGCATTTT.